This T cell receptor (beta chain) originates from a study of blood T cell repertoires in COVID-19. At the level of the study: Both acute and convalescent COVID-19 samples were obtained from the United States, Italy and Spain.

This CDR3 region has 14 residues. CDR1 SGHNT and CDR2 YYREEE come from the germline V gene (reference sequence). Trimming removed 0 bases at V and 2 bases at J, with 8 bases between. Method: immunoSEQ multiplex PCR; TCRdb's copy keeps in-frame clones and lacks some. The data hold about 190,000 clones, with roughly 83% observed a single time. The sequencing sample was made of PBMCs or T cells enriched from blood (not recorded which). The rearrangement links TRBV5-4 to TRBJ2-5, with a weak D call TRBD1 (5 bases). The receptor was derived from a woman aged 25 to 45 who had recovered from COVID-19. CDR3 loop: CASSLGDSQETQYF. The CDR3 DNA is TGTGCCAGCAGCTTGGGTGACAGTCAAGAGACCCAGTACTTC.